These 11 T cell receptor beta chains were sequenced from one sample in a study of cytomegalovirus exposure and HLA in healthy donors. PCR employed 60 Vbeta and 13 Jbeta primers. Profiled with immunoSEQ multiplex PCR; TCRdb holds only in-frame clones, not every one. The sample yields about 160,000 clones, roughly four fifths seen once. Sequencing used PBMCs. The origin of the receptors is a woman between 50 and 59 years old in good health and CMV-seropositive.

V gene TRBV30 combines with J gene TRBJ2-5; 8 bases map to TRBD1. The germline gives CDR1 GTSNPN, CDR2 SVGIG (reference sequence). CDR3 length equals 15 residues. After removal of 0 bases from V and 5 bases from J, the junction contained 8 bases not matched to a gene. The CDR3 DNA is TGTGCCTGGAGTGTAGACGGCAGGGGGCACGAGACCCAGTACTTC. Translation gives CAWSVDGRGHETQYF.

The chain carries TRBV19 and TRBJ1-1; D gene uncertain. The ends were cut back, 4 bases at V and 4 bases at J, with 7 bases in the middle. Germline CDR1 reads LNHDA; CDR2 reads SQIVND (reference sequence). This CDR3 has 12 amino acids. CDR3 loop: CASSRESTEAFF. Here the CDR3 DNA reads TGTGCCAGTAGTAGGGAGAGCACTGAAGCTTTCTTT.

The V gene is TRBV5-1, the J gene TRBJ2-7; TRBD1 agrees at 8 bases. The CDR3 is made up of 13 amino acids. Unmatched junction bases numbered 6, after V lost 5 bases and J lost 5 bases. Germline CDR1 reads SGHRS; CDR2 reads YFSETQ. The CDR3 loop reads CASSRDRIDEQYF. The DNA of the CDR3 is TGCGCCAGCAGTAGGGACAGGATAGACGAGCAGTACTTC.

The chain carries TRBV6-5 and TRBJ1-1, with D possibly being TRBD1 (6 bases). The ends were cut back, 2 bases at V and 5 bases at J, with 12 bases in the middle. The V gene's germline CDR1 is MNHEY and CDR2 SVGAGI. The CDR3 length is 14 residues. The DNA for the CDR3 is TGTGCCAGCAGTTACGAGGGGGAAGTGACTGAAGCTTTCTTT. Translated, it gives CASSYEGEVTEAFF.

The chain links TRBV9 to TRBJ2-7, with D possibly being TRBD1 (8 bases). V was cut by 0 bases and J by 2 bases, with 15 bases left in between. The germline CDR1 and CDR2 sequences are SGDLS and YYNGEE. The CDR3 has 16 amino acids. CDR3 in amino acids: CASSVGSGTGTYEQYF. DNA of the CDR3: TGTGCCAGCAGCGTAGGGAGCGGGACAGGTACCTACGAGCAGTACTTC.

As DNA, the CDR3 is TGTGCCAGTACCCTCGGACAGGGTTACTATGGCTACACCTTC. This translates into CASTLGQGYYGYTF. The chain couples TRBV19 to TRBJ1-2, with 8 bases lining up with TRBD1. After removal of 7 bases from V and 3 bases from J, the junction contained 7 bases not matched to a gene. The germline CDR1 and CDR2 sequences are LNHDA and SQIVND (reference sequence). The CDR3 has 14 amino acids.

V is TRBV6-1 and J is TRBJ1-2; 8 bases agree with TRBD1. The CDR3 runs 13 residues. Germline V gene sequence: CDR1 MNHNS, CDR2 SASEGT. Germline trimming cut 5 bases from V and 8 bases from J; bases unmatched to any gene: 7. The DNA of the CDR3 is TGTGCCAGCAGTTATCCAGGGGGCAACGGCTACACCTTC. Translated, it gives CASSYPGGNGYTF.

This clone was seen a few times. V and J are TRBV9 and TRBJ2-3, with 7 bases aligning to TRBD1. The CDR3 is made up of 16 amino acids. With 3 bases clipped from V and 5 bases from J, the junction kept 12 bases outside the gene matches. Germline V gives CDR1 SGDLS, CDR2 YYNGEE. CDR3 nucleotides: TGTGCCAGCAGCGCTGCATGGACAGGTGGGGGAGATACGCAGTATTTT. Protein sequence: CASSAAWTGGGDTQYF.

The rearrangement joins TRBV5-4 to TRBJ1-2; TRBD1 agrees at 12 bases. The CDR3 is made up of 13 amino acids. Per the germline V gene, CDR1 is SGHNT and CDR2 is YYREEE (reference sequence). The V and J ends lost 7 bases and 7 bases, in that order; junction bases with no gene match: 5. Here the CDR3 reads CASGGQGAGGYTF. CDR3 coding DNA: TGTGCCAGCGGGGGACAGGGGGCCGGTGGCTACACCTTC.

The gene calls are TRBV2 and TRBJ2-3; D might be TRBD1 (5 bases). V lost 7 bases, J lost 0 bases, and 17 bases lay in between. This CDR3 contains 16 residues. Germline-derived CDR1 and CDR2 are SNHLY and FYNNEI. CDR3: CASKGVEQWSTDTQYF. The CDR3 coding sequence is TGTGCCAGCAAAGGGGTAGAGCAGTGGAGCACAGATACGCAGTATTTT.

The chain combines TRBV11-2 with TRBJ2-3, with 7 bases fitting TRBD1. Germline CDR1 and CDR2: SGHAT and FQNNGV. V was pared by 2 bases and J by 2 bases, with 7 bases of the junction left unmatched. CDR3 length: 16 amino acids. The CDR3, as DNA: TGTGCCAGCAGCTTATTCCGGGACAGTTACACAGATACGCAGTATTTT. Protein sequence: CASSLFRDSYTDTQYF.